The 28 T cell receptor beta chains listed next were all sequenced from one sample in a study of T cells in localized non-small cell lung cancer. Generated by immunoSEQ multiplex PCR, the TCRdb table keeps only in-frame clones and is missing some. Of roughly 90,000 clones in the sample, approximately 91% were seen once. This material consisted of PBMCs, taken before any cancer treatment. The receptor source for this set is a woman aged 35 to 69 with stage II squamous cell lung carcinoma.

The chain is built from TRBV30 and TRBJ1-1; D may be TRBD1 (5 bases). Germline V gene data show CDR1 as GTSNPN and CDR2 as SVGIG (reference sequence). CDR3 length: 13 residues. The V gene lost 4 bases and the J gene lost 5 bases, with 14 bases spanning the gap. The CDR3 reads CAWNNSPGTEAFF. The DNA for the CDR3 is TGTGCCTGGAATAACAGCCCAGGGACTGAAGCTTTCTTT.

The chain combines TRBV28 with TRBJ1-5; the match to TRBD1 covers 7 bases. Looked up from germline, CDR1 is MDHEN and CDR2 is SYDVKM. The CDR3 spans 13 residues. V was pared by 6 bases and J by 5 bases, with 4 bases of the junction left unmatched. CDR3 residues: CASRRQGDQPQHF. The DNA for the CDR3 is TGTGCCAGCAGACGACAGGGTGATCAGCCCCAGCATTTT.

The chain recombines TRBV19 with TRBJ2-5; either TRBD1 or TRBD2 may fit D (5 bases each). The CDR3 loop spans 15 amino acids. In germline, CDR1 is LNHDA, CDR2 SQIVND (reference sequence). V lost 3 bases, J lost 5 bases, and 16 bases lay in between. The CDR3 DNA follows: TGTGCCAGTAGTATCGTTCCGGGACCGTCGGAGACCCAGTACTTC. This translates into CASSIVPGPSETQYF.

The chain couples TRBV5-1 to TRBJ2-3; D is unclear. Trimming pared 7 bases from V and 1 base from J, leaving 16 bases between. Germline CDR1 and CDR2: SGHRS and YFSETQ. The CDR3 totals 15 residues. CDR3 loop: CASRSRLVGTDTQYF. CDR3 nucleotide sequence: TGCGCCAGCCGATCGCGACTTGTCGGCACAGATACGCAGTATTTT.

This chain links TRBV19 with TRBJ2-3; D might be TRBD2 (6 bases). Germline-derived CDR1 and CDR2 are LNHDA and SQIVND (reference sequence). The length of the CDR3 is 16 residues. V shed 3 bases and J shed 0 bases, with 13 bases lying between them. For the CDR3, the DNA is TGTGCCAGTAGTATGATGGGGGGAGCTAGCACAGATACGCAGTATTTT. It encodes CASSMMGGASTDTQYF.

The chain uses TRBV7-9 and TRBJ2-7, with D unresolved. CDR1 is SEHNR, CDR2 FQNEAQ, per germline (reference sequence). The CDR3 sequence is 13 residues long. Trimming cost V 5 bases and J 2 bases, with 10 bases left between them. For the CDR3, the DNA is TGTGCCAGCAGCCCCTATACCGCCTACGAGCAGTACTTC. It specifies CASSPYTAYEQYF.

The chain employs TRBV2 and TRBJ1-4, with D tentatively TRBD1 (6 bases). In germline, CDR1 is SNHLY, CDR2 FYNNEI. The CDR3 contains 13 residues. Trimming cost V 3 bases and J 7 bases, with 9 bases left between them. In DNA, the CDR3 is TGTGCCAGCAGTGACGGGACACCTGAAAAACTGTTTTTT. Translation: CASSDGTPEKLFF.

V gene TRBV19 combines with J gene TRBJ2-1, with TRBD2 identical over 13 bases. The germline V gene has CDR1 LNHDA and CDR2 SQIVND (reference sequence). Trimming cost V 10 bases and J 8 bases; bases outside gene matches: 5. The CDR3 has 13 residues. The CDR3 bases are TGTGCCACGACTAGCGGGGGGTTCGATGAGCAGTTCTTC. This gives the protein CATTSGGFDEQFF.

This chain connects TRBV6-6 to TRBJ1-6; 7 bases match TRBD1. Germline values: CDR1 MNHNY, CDR2 SVGAGI (reference sequence). The trim removed 2 bases at V and 8 bases at J, leaving 6 bases unmatched. The CDR3 totals 15 residues. The CDR3 loop is CASSYTTGAYSPLHF. DNA for the CDR3: TGTGCCAGCAGTTACACCACAGGGGCCTATTCACCCCTCCACTTT.

For the CDR3, the DNA is TGTGCCAGCAGGGCCGGGACAGAGAACACTGAAGCTTTCTTT. It yields the protein CASRAGTENTEAFF. V gene TRBV6-5 combines with J gene TRBJ1-1, with 7 bases aligning to TRBD1. V shed 6 bases and J 1 base; nucleotides not matched to a gene: 5. The CDR3 runs 14 residues. Per the germline V gene, CDR1 is MNHEY and CDR2 is SVGAGI.

The table lists this clone with a few counts. This chain links TRBV28 with TRBJ1-2, with unresolved D. The CDR3 spans 11 residues. V gave up 2 bases and J gave up 6 bases, with 4 bases separating them. Looked up from germline, CDR1 is MDHEN and CDR2 is SYDVKM. CDR3 coding DNA: TGTGCCAGCAGTTTAGGAAATGGCTACACCTTC. Its protein is CASSLGNGYTF.

The genes are TRBV19 and TRBJ2-7, with 8 bases matching TRBD2. J lost 4 bases, V lost 3 bases, and 5 bases had no gene match. Per the germline V gene, CDR1 is LNHDA and CDR2 is SQIVND (reference sequence). The CDR3 contains 14 residues. For the CDR3, the DNA is TGTGCCAGTAGTATCGGCGGGGGGAGTTACGAGCAGTACTTC. Translated, it gives CASSIGGGSYEQYF.

The V gene is TRBV7-9, the J gene TRBJ1-2; TRBD1 might be the D (5 bases). V lost 4 bases and J lost 3, with 12 bases in between. The germline CDR1 and CDR2 sequences are SEHNR and FQNEAQ (reference sequence). This CDR3 has 14 amino acids. CDR3 coding DNA: TGTGCCAGCAGCTCCGGACAATATCACTATGGCTACACCTTC. This gives the protein CASSSGQYHYGYTF.

This clone has just a few counts. Other nucleotide sequences in the sample specify the same CDR3. The chain employs TRBV29-1 and TRBJ2-3, with D tentatively TRBD1 (6 bases). V dropped 2 bases and J dropped 3 bases, with 6 bases sitting between them. The germline V gene encodes CDR1 SQVTM and CDR2 ANQGSEA. The CDR3 length is 12 residues. CDR3: CSVERGTDTQYF. CDR3 nucleotide sequence: TGCAGCGTTGAAAGGGGGACAGATACGCAGTATTTT.

The V call is TRBV25-1, the J call TRBJ1-1; a weak D match, TRBD1 (5 bases). The length of the CDR3 is 17 residues. The germline V gene has CDR1 MGHDK and CDR2 SYGVNS. V lost 2 bases to trimming and J lost 5 bases, with 21 bases between them. The CDR3 nucleotides are TGTGCCAGCAGTGAAACATTATGGGGGGAGGGCCGTACTGAAGCTTTCTTT. As protein: CASSETLWGEGRTEAFF.

V is TRBV7-9 and J is TRBJ2-1, with no clear D. The CDR3 is made up of 15 amino acids. CDR1 and CDR2 (germline): SEHNR, FQNEAQ (reference sequence). The V gene lost 1 base and the J gene lost 2 bases, with 9 bases spanning the gap. CDR3 bases: TGTGCCAGCAGCTTAGGGTGGGCAACCTACAATGAGCAGTTCTTC. It specifies CASSLGWATYNEQFF.

The V and J genes are TRBV6-1 and TRBJ1-1, with D hard to call. This CDR3 region has 14 residues. The V gene lost 0 bases and the J gene lost 4 bases, with 9 bases spanning the gap. Germline V CDR1 and CDR2: MNHNS, SASEGT. The CDR3 spells CASSEAGLRTEAFF. CDR3 coding DNA: TGTGCCAGCAGTGAAGCGGGGTTACGCACTGAAGCTTTCTTT.

The CDR3: CASSLVEMNTEAFF. DNA for the CDR3: TGCGCCAGCAGCTTGGTGGAAATGAACACTGAAGCTTTCTTT. The V and J genes are TRBV5-1 and TRBJ1-1; the D is unclear. The CDR3 has 14 amino acids. The germline V gene encodes CDR1 SGHRS and CDR2 YFSETQ. Trimming shortened V by 0 bases and J by 0 bases, and 6 bases separated the two germline ends.

This CDR3 reads CASSLDRGGTEAFF. For the CDR3, the DNA is TGTGCCAGCTCATTAGACAGGGGCGGCACTGAAGCTTTCTTT. The rearrangement links TRBV18 to TRBJ1-1, with 8 bases aligning to TRBD1. Germline V gene data show CDR1 as KGHSH and CDR2 as LQKENI. The junction had 6 bases not matched to a gene; V was cut back by 5 bases and J by 4 bases. The CDR3 runs 14 residues.

V gene TRBV9 combines with J gene TRBJ2-3, with TRBD2 matching over 9 bases. Losses at the gene ends were 0 bases for V and 8 bases for J; bases not matched to a gene: 1. Germline CDR1 is SGDLS and CDR2 is YYNGEE. This CDR3 spans 13 amino acids. The CDR3 spells CASSVGGGGTQYF. The CDR3, as DNA: TGTGCCAGCAGCGTAGGCGGGGGGGGTACGCAGTATTTT.

The chain joins TRBV19 to TRBJ1-2, with unresolved D. Trimming pared 3 bases from V and 2 bases from J, leaving 13 bases between. CDR3 length: 15 amino acids. Germline V CDR1 and CDR2: LNHDA, SQIVND (reference sequence). The chain's CDR3 is CASSIGQALNYGYTF. CDR3 coding DNA: TGTGCCAGTAGTATTGGCCAAGCCCTAAACTATGGCTACACCTTC.

The rearrangement uses TRBV12-5 and TRBJ2-1; possibly TRBD1 or TRBD2 for D (5 bases each). The V and J ends lost 4 bases and 0 bases respectively, with 10 bases between them. CDR3 length: 15 residues. CDR1 LGHNT and CDR2 FRNRAP come from the germline V gene. The CDR3 here is CASGSGTLSYNEQFF. In nucleotides, the CDR3 is TGTGCTAGTGGTTCCGGGACGCTCTCCTACAATGAGCAGTTCTTC.

A few counts support this clone. The chain combines TRBV19 with TRBJ1-1; D unclear. The CDR3 runs to 14 residues. The V end lost 7 bases, the J end lost 3 bases, and 15 bases lay between the germline ends. Per the germline V gene, CDR1 is LNHDA and CDR2 is SQIVND (reference sequence). CDR3 sequence (DNA): TGTGCCAGTATGAGGCCCCCCGGGGACACTGAAGCTTTCTTT. It specifies CASMRPPGDTEAFF.

The chain uses TRBV14 and TRBJ2-3, with 11 nucleotides matching TRBD2. CDR1 and CDR2 (germline): SGHDN, FVKESK. The CDR3 contains 14 residues. J gave up 7 bases and V 6 bases, and 6 bases lay outside the gene matches. For the CDR3, the DNA is TGTGCCAGCAGGAGGACTAGCGGGTCATATACGCAGTATTTT. Translated: CASRRTSGSYTQYF.

The V and J genes are TRBV6-5 and TRBJ1-6, with D hard to call. The V gene lost 2 bases and the J gene lost 6 bases, with 5 bases spanning the gap. CDR1 and CDR2 from the germline V gene are MNHEY and SVGAGI. The CDR3 covers 13 residues. CDR3 amino acids: CASSYVGNSPLHF. For the CDR3, the DNA is TGTGCCAGCAGTTACGTGGGTAATTCACCCCTCCACTTT.

The rearrangement uses TRBV7-6 and TRBJ2-5, with D tentatively TRBD1 or TRBD2 (6 bases each). Germline V gene sequence: CDR1 SGHVS, CDR2 FNYEAQ. V dropped 5 bases and J dropped 8 bases, with 21 bases sitting between them. The CDR3 contains 15 residues. The CDR3 region is CASSAGGVGAGTQYF. For the CDR3, the DNA is TGTGCCAGCAGCGCAGGCGGCGTGGGGGCGGGAACCCAGTACTTC.

This clone has a single count. The rearrangement joins TRBV27 to TRBJ2-1; 13 bases are shared with TRBD2. Germline V gene lookup returns CDR1 MNHEY and CDR2 SMNVEV (reference sequence). The CDR3 runs to 16 residues. The J segment lost 3 bases and the V segment lost 2 bases, leaving 1 base of the junction unmatched. The DNA of the CDR3 is TGTGCCAGCAGTTTAAGGACTAGCGGGGGCTACAATGAGCAGTTCTTC. Its protein product is CASSLRTSGGYNEQFF.

V gene TRBV15 combines with J gene TRBJ1-1; no clear D. V dropped 8 bases and J dropped 2 bases, with 12 bases sitting between them. The germline V gene has CDR1 LNHNV and CDR2 YYDKDF (reference sequence). The CDR3 consists of 13 residues. As DNA, the CDR3 is TGTGCCACCCGGCTGACCCTCAACACTGAAGCTTTCTTT. As protein: CATRLTLNTEAFF.